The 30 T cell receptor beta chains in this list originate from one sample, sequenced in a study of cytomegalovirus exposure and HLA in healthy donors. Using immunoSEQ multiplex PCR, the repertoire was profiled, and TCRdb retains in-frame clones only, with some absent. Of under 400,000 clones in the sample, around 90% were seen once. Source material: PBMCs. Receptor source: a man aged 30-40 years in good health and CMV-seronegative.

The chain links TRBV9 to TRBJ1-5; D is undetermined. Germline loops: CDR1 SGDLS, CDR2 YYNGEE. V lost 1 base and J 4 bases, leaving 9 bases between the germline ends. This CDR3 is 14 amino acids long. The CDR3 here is CASSVKPLNQPQHF. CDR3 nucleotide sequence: TGTGCCAGCAGCGTAAAACCACTTAATCAGCCCCAGCATTTT.

The CDR3 loop reads CASSTTGYSGELFF. The DNA of the CDR3 is TGTGCCAGTAGTACTACAGGGTACTCCGGGGAGCTGTTTTTT. V is TRBV19 and J is TRBJ2-2, with D maybe TRBD1 (6 bases). CDR1 and CDR2 (germline): LNHDA, SQIVND (reference sequence). V was shortened by 4 bases and J by 6 bases, with 12 bases between the two germline ends. CDR3 length: 14 amino acids.

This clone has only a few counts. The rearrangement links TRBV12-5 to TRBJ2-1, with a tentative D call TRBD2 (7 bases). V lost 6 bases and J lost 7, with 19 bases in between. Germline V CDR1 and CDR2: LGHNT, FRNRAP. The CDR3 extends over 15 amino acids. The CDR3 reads CASGRGEGVGNEQFF. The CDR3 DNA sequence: TGTGCTAGTGGCCGCGGGGAGGGGGTAGGAAATGAGCAGTTCTTC.

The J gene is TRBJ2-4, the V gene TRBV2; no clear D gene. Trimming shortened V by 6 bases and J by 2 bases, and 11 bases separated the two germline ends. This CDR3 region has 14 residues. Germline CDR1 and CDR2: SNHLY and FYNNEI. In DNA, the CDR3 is TGTGCCAGCAGCGGTGGTCTATCCAAAAACATTCAGTACTTC. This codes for CASSGGLSKNIQYF.

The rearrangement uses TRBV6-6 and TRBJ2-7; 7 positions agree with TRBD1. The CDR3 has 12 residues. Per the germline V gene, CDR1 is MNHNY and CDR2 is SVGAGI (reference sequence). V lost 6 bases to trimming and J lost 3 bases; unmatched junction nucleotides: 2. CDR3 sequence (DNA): TGTGCCAGCAGCCGGGACAGCTACGAGCAGTACTTC. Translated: CASSRDSYEQYF.

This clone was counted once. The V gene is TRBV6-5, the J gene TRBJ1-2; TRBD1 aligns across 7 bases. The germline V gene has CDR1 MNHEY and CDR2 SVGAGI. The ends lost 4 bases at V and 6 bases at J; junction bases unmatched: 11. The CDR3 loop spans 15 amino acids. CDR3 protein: CASSSGGGTVNGYTF. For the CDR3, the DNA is TGTGCCAGCAGTTCCGGGGGCGGGACAGTCAATGGCTACACCTTC.

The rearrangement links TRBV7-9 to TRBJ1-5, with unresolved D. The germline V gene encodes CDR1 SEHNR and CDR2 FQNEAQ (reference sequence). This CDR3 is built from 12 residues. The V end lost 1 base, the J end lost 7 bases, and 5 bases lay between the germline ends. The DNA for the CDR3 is TGTGCCAGCAGCTTAGATGCGCAGCCCCAGCATTTT. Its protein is CASSLDAQPQHF.

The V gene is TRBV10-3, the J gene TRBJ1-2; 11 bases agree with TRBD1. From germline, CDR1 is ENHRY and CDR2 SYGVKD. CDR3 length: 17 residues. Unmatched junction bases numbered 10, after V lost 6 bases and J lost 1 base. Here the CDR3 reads CAIRTWDRGGNNYGYTF. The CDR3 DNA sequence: TGTGCCATCAGGACCTGGGACAGGGGGGGAAATAACTATGGCTACACCTTC.

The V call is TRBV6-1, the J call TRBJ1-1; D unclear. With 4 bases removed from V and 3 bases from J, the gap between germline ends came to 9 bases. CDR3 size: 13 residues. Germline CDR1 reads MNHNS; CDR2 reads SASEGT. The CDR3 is CASSGFGYTEAFF. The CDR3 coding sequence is TGTGCCAGCAGTGGCTTCGGTTACACTGAAGCTTTCTTT.

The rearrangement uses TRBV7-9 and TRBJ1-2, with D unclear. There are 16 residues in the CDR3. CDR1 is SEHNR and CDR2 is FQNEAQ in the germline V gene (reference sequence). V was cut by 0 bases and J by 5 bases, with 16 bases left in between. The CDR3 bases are TGTGCCAGCAGCTTAGCTTCGGCTGCGAGGCATTATGGCTACACCTTC. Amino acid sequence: CASSLASAARHYGYTF.

CDR3 region: CASSFGAYTEAFF. CDR3 coding DNA: TGTGCCAGCAGCTTTGGGGCTTACACTGAAGCTTTCTTT. The rearrangement joins TRBV11-2 to TRBJ1-1; the D gene is possibly TRBD1 (5 bases). This CDR3 is built from 13 residues. V was cut by 3 bases and J by 3 bases, with 8 bases left in between. Germline V CDR1 and CDR2: SGHAT, FQNNGV. Drawing the rest from reference TRBV11-2 and TRBJ1-1, the complete variable domain is EAGVAQSPRYKIIEKRQSVAFWCNPISGHATLYWYQQILGQGPKLLIQFQNNGVVDDSQLPKDRFSAERLKGVDSTLKIQPAKLEDSAVYLCASSFGAYTEAFFGQGTRLTVV.

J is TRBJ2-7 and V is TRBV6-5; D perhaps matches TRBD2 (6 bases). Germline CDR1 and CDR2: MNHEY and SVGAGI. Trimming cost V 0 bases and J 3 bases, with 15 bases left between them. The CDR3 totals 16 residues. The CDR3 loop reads CASSYSSPAGYYEQYF. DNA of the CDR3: TGTGCCAGCAGTTACTCGTCACCGGCGGGGTACTACGAGCAGTACTTC.

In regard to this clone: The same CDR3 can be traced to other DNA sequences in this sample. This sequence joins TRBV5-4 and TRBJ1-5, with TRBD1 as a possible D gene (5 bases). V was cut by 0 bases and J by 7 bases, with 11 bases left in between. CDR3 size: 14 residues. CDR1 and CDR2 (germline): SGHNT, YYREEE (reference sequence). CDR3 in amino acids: CASSLAGAGQPQHF. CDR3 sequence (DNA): TGTGCCAGCAGCTTGGCCGGCGCAGGGCAGCCCCAGCATTTT.

The CDR3 loop reads CASSQERGPGSTDTQYF. CDR3 in DNA: TGCGCCAGCAGCCAAGAAAGGGGGCCGGGTAGCACAGATACGCAGTATTTT. The genes are TRBV4-1 and TRBJ2-3; 7 bases match TRBD1. Germline lookup yields CDR1 MGHRA and CDR2 YSYEKL. The CDR3 runs 17 residues. With V trimmed by 0 bases and J by 0 bases, 6 bases remained unmatched.

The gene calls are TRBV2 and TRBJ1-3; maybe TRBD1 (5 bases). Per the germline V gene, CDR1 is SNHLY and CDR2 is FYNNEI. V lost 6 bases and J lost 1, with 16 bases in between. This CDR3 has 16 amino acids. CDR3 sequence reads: CASSPITGVSGNTIYF. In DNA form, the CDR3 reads TGTGCCAGCAGCCCAATTACGGGGGTGTCTGGAAACACCATATATTTT.

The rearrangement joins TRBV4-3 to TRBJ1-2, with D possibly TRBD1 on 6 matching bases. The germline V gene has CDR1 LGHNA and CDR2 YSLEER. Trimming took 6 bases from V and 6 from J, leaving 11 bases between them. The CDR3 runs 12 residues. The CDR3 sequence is CASSEGGDGYTF. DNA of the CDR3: TGCGCCAGCAGTGAGGGGGGGGATGGCTACACCTTC.

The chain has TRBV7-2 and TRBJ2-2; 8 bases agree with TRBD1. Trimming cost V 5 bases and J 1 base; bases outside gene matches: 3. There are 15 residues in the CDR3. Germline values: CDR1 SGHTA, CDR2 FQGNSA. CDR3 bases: TGTGCCAGCAGCCTCGGGACAGGGAACACCGGGGAGCTGTTTTTT. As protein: CASSLGTGNTGELFF.

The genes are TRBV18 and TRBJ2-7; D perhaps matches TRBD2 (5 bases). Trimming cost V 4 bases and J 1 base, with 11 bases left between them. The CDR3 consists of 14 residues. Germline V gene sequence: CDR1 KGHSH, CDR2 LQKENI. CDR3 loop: CASSRAGSSYEQYF. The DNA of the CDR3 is TGTGCCAGCTCACGCGCGGGCTCGTCCTACGAGCAGTACTTC.

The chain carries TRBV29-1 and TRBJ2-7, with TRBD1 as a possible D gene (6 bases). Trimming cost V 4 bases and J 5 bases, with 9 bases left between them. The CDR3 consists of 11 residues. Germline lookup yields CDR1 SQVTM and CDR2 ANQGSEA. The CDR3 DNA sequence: TGCAGCGTTGCGGACAGCCACGAGCAGTACTTC. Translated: CSVADSHEQYF.

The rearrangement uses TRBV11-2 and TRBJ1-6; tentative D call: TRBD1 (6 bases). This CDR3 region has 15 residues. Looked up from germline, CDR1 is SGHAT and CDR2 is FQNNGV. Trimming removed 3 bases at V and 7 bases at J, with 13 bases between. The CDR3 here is CASSLATGSNSPLHF. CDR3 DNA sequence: TGTGCCAGCAGCTTGGCAACAGGGAGCAATTCACCCCTCCACTTT.

The CDR3 sequence is CASSFRNRNTEAFF. The CDR3 bases are TGTGCCAGCAGCTTTAGGAACAGAAACACTGAAGCTTTCTTT. The chain links TRBV7-9 to TRBJ1-1; no clear D. The V end was cut by 3 bases, the J end by 2 bases, with 10 bases between. CDR3 length equals 14 residues. Germline assignment: CDR1 SEHNR and CDR2 FQNEAQ (reference sequence).

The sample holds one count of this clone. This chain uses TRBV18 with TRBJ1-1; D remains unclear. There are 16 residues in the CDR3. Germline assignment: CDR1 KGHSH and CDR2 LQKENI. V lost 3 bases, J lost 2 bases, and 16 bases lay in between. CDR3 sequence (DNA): TGTGCCAGCTCACCGCCATATTCCGGGGTAAACACTGAAGCTTTCTTT. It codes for CASSPPYSGVNTEAFF.

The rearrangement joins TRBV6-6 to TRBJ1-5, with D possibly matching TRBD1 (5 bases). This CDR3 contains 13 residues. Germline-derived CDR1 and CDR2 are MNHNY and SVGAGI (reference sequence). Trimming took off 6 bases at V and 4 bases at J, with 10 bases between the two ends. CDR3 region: CASRAQENQPQHF. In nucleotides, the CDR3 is TGTGCCAGCAGGGCACAGGAGAATCAGCCCCAGCATTTT.

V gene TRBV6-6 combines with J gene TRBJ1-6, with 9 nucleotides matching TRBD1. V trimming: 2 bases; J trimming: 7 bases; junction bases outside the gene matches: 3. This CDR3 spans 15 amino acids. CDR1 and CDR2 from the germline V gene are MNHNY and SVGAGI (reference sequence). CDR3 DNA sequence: TGTGCCAGCAGTTACCTCGGACAGGGGAATTCACCCCTCCACTTT. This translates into CASSYLGQGNSPLHF.

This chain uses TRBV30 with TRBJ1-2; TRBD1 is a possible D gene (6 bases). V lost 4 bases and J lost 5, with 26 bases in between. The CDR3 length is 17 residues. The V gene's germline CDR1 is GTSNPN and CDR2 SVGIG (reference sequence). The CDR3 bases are TGTGCCTGGATATCAACGACTGGGGGGGGCGCGTGGTATGGCTACACCTTC. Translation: CAWISTTGGGAWYGYTF.

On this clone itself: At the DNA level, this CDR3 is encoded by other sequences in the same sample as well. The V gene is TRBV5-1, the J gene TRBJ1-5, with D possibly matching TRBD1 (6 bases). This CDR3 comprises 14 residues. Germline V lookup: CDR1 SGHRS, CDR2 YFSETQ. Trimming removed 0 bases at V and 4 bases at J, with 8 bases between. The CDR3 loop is CASSLEGGNQPQHF. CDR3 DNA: TGCGCCAGCAGCTTGGAAGGGGGAAATCAGCCCCAGCATTTT.

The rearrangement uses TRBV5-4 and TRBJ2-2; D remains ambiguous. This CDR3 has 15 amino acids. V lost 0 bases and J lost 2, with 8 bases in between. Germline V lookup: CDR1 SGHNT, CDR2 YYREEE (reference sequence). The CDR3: CASSLGLKNTGELFF. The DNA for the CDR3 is TGTGCCAGCAGCTTGGGACTGAAAAACACCGGGGAGCTGTTTTTT.

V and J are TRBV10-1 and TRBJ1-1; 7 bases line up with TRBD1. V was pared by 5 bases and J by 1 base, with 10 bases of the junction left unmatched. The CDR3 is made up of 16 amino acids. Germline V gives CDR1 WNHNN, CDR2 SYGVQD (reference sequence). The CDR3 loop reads CASSNGGTESNTEAFF. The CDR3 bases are TGCGCCAGCAGTAATGGGGGGACAGAATCGAACACTGAAGCTTTCTTT.

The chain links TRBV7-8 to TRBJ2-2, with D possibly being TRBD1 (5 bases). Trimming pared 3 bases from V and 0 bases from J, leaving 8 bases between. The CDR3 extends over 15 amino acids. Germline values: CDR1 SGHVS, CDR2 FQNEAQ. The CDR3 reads CASSFQGANTGELFF. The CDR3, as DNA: TGTGCCAGCAGCTTTCAAGGGGCGAACACCGGGGAGCTGTTTTTT.

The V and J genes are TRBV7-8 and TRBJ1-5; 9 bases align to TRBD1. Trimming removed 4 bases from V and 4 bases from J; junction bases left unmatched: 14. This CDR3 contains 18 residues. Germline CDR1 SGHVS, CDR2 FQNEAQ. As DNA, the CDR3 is TGTGCCAGCAGCTATAGGACAGGGGAAAATTTCAGGAATCAGCCCCAGCATTTT. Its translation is CASSYRTGENFRNQPQHF.